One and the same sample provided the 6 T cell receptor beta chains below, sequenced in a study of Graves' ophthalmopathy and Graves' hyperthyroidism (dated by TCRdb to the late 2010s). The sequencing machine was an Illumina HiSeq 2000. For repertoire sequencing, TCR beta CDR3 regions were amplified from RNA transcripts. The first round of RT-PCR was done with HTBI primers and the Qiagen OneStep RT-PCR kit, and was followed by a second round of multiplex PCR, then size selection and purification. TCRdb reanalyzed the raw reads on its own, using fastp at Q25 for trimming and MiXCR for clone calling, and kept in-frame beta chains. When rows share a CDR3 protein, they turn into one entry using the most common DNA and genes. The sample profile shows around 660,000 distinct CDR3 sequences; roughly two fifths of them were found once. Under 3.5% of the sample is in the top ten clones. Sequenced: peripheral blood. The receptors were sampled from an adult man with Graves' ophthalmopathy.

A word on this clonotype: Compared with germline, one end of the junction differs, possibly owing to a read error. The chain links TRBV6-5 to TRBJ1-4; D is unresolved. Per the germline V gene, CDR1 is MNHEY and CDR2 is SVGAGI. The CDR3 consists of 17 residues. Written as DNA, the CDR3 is TGTGCCAGCAGCGGTGGAGTTAGTTTTGCAACTAATGAAGAACTGTTTTTT. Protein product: CASSGGVSFATNEELFF.

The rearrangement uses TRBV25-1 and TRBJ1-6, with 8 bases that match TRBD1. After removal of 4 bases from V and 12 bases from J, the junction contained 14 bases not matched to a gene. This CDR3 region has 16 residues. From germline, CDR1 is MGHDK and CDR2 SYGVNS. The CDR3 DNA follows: TGTGCCAGCAGTGCTAGAGCGACAGGGGCCCGGCTACCCCTCCACTTT. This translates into CASSARATGARLPLHF.

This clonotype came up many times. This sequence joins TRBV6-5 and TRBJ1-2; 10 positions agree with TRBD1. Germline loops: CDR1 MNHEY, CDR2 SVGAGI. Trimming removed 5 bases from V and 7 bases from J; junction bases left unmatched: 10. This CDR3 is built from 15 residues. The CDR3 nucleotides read TGTGCCAGCAGTCGCCGGACAGGGGGGGGCAGTGGCTACACCTTC. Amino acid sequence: CASSRRTGGGSGYTF.

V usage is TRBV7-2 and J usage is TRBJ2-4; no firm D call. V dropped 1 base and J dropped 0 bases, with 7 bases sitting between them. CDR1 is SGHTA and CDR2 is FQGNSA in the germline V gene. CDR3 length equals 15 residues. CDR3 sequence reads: CASSLDKVAKNIQYF. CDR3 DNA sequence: TGTGCCAGCAGCTTAGATAAGGTAGCCAAAAACATTCAGTACTTC.

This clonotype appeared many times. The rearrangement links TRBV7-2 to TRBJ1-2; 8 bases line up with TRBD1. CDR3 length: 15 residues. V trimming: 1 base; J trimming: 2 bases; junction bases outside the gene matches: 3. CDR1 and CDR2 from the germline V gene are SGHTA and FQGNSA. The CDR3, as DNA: TGTGCCAGCAGCTTAGAGTGGACAGGGAACTATGGCTACACCTTC. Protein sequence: CASSLEWTGNYGYTF.

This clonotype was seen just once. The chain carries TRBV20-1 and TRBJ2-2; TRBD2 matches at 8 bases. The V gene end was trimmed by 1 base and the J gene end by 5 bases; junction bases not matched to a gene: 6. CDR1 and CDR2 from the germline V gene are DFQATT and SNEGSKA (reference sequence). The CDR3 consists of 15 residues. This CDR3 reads CSARAGGLETGELFF. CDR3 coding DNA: TGCAGTGCTAGAGCGGGGGGGCTTGAGACCGGGGAGCTGTTTTTT.